This passage covers 18 T cell receptor beta chains from one sample sequenced in a study of OX40 agonist ivuxolimab in advanced cancers. The repertoire was sequenced with immunoSEQ multiplex PCR; TCRdb's copy has only in-frame clones and lacks some. The table has 65,000 to 70,000 clones, roughly 80% seen once; the top ten hold roughly 1.6%. The sample here was CD4+ or CD8+ T cells sorted from blood, taken in a trial of the OX40 agonist ivuxolimab. The source of these receptors is an adult with an advanced solid tumor such as melanoma, head and neck, liver or kidney cancer.

The rearrangement joins TRBV2 to TRBJ2-2, with D possibly TRBD1 on 6 matching bases. Germline V lookup: CDR1 SNHLY, CDR2 FYNNEI. V was shortened by 3 bases and J by 5 bases, with 13 bases between the two germline ends. This CDR3 has 15 residues. The CDR3 sequence is CASSDLGTGTGELFF. The CDR3, as DNA: TGTGCCAGCAGTGACTTGGGAACAGGGACCGGGGAGCTGTTTTTT.

The chain combines TRBV18 with TRBJ2-2, with D unresolved. The germline gives CDR1 KGHSH, CDR2 LQKENI. This CDR3 contains 16 residues. V was shortened by 2 bases and J by 1 base, with 11 bases between the two germline ends. CDR3 nucleotides: TGTGCCAGCTCACCAGACGGAACGAAGAACACCGGGGAGCTGTTTTTT. This codes for CASSPDGTKNTGELFF.

This clone appeared a few times. The V call is TRBV5-1, the J call TRBJ1-3, with a weak D call TRBD1 (5 bases). There are 14 residues in the CDR3. V was clipped by 5 bases and J by 3 bases, with 12 bases between them. Germline V gives CDR1 SGHRS, CDR2 YFSETQ. The CDR3 region has the DNA TGCGCCAGCAGACCCAGTGACAGTGGAAACACCATATATTTT. This codes for CASRPSDSGNTIYF.

The chain carries TRBV2 and TRBJ1-1; no clear D gene. The germline V gene has CDR1 SNHLY and CDR2 FYNNEI. The V and J ends lost 3 bases and 11 bases respectively, with 10 bases between them. The CDR3 sequence is 11 residues long. CDR3 nucleotide sequence: TGTGCCAGCAGTGACCTAGGGTTGGCTTTCTTT. It specifies CASSDLGLAFF.

Only a few counts were recorded for this clone. V usage is TRBV19 and J usage is TRBJ2-5, with D perhaps matching TRBD2 (7 bases). Germline V gives CDR1 LNHDA, CDR2 SQIVND (reference sequence). This CDR3 region has 15 residues. Between the trimmed V and J ends, which lost 3 bases and 2 bases, there was a span of 13 bases. Here the CDR3 reads CASSIRGAWQETQYF. The DNA for the CDR3 is TGTGCCAGTAGTATTCGGGGGGCTTGGCAAGAGACCCAGTACTTC. Drawing the rest from reference TRBV19 and TRBJ2-5, the complete variable domain is DGGITQSPKYLFRKEGQNVTLSCEQNLNHDAMYWYRQDPGQGLRLIYYSQIVNDFQKGDIAEGYSVSREKKESFPLTVTSAQKNPTAFYLCASSIRGAWQETQYFGPGTRLLVL.

V usage is TRBV27 and J usage is TRBJ1-4; possibly TRBD1 for D (5 bases). Germline V gene lookup returns CDR1 MNHEY and CDR2 SMNVEV (reference sequence). Trimming removed 5 bases from V and 4 bases from J, with 11 bases in between. The CDR3 consists of 14 residues. CDR3 protein: CASSGTQGNEKLFF. In DNA, the CDR3 is TGTGCCAGCAGTGGGACTCAGGGTAATGAAAAACTGTTTTTT.

By proportion, this clone is medium-sized. This chain connects TRBV4-1 to TRBJ1-4; TRBD1 is a possible D gene (5 bases). V lost 0 bases and J lost 4, with 12 bases in between. The CDR3 is made up of 16 amino acids. CDR1 and CDR2 from the germline V gene are MGHRA and YSYEKL. Written as DNA, the CDR3 is TGCGCCAGCAGCCAAGATTGGGGGACTATTAATGAAAAACTGTTTTTT. Translating gives CASSQDWGTINEKLFF.

This clone was seen a few times. V is TRBV5-4 and J is TRBJ2-6; a possible D gene is TRBD2 (7 bases). This CDR3 comprises 15 residues. V was pared by 5 bases and J by 3 bases, with 12 bases between. In germline, CDR1 is SGHNT, CDR2 YYREEE (reference sequence). In DNA, the CDR3 is TGTGCCAGCAGTCGGGGGGCTGATGGGGCCAACGTCCTGACTTTC. Amino acid sequence: CASSRGADGANVLTF.

The chain links TRBV5-1 to TRBJ2-3; 9 nucleotides agree with TRBD2. Germline values: CDR1 SGHRS, CDR2 YFSETQ. The CDR3 runs to 18 residues. J lost 2 bases, V lost 3 bases, and 13 bases had no gene match. The CDR3 is CASSWRERAGGYTDTQYF. The CDR3 nucleotides read TGCGCCAGCAGCTGGCGGGAAAGGGCGGGAGGGTACACAGATACGCAGTATTTT.

The rearrangement joins TRBV5-1 to TRBJ2-3, with 8 bases identical to TRBD2. CDR1 is SGHRS and CDR2 is YFSETQ in the germline V gene. CDR3 length equals 16 residues. V was clipped by 0 bases and J by 6 bases; unmatched bases: 9. CDR3 residues: CASSLVTAGGGDTQYF. The CDR3, as DNA: TGCGCCAGCAGCTTGGTGACCGCGGGAGGAGGGGATACGCAGTATTTT.

V and J are TRBV10-3 and TRBJ1-2, with 11 nucleotides matching TRBD1. The CDR3 totals 17 residues. The trim removed 2 bases at V and 7 bases at J, leaving 12 bases unmatched. Germline V gene lookup returns CDR1 ENHRY and CDR2 SYGVKD. The CDR3 DNA reads as TGTGCCATCAGTGAGGCAGATCGGACAGGGGGCTTGGGTGGCTACACCTTC. This codes for CAISEADRTGGLGGYTF.

The chain joins TRBV10-3 to TRBJ2-7, with D possibly TRBD2 on 6 matching bases. The CDR3 covers 17 residues. V lost 10 bases, J lost 2 bases, and 27 bases lay in between. Per the germline V gene, CDR1 is ENHRY and CDR2 is SYGVKD. This CDR3 reads CATSEGKQEGSAYEQYF. Here the CDR3 DNA reads TGTGCCACCTCAGAGGGGAAACAGGAGGGGAGCGCCTACGAGCAGTACTTC.

The CDR3 sequence is CASSINPGTGNEQFF. As DNA, the CDR3 is TGCGCCAGCAGCATAAATCCGGGGACAGGGAATGAGCAGTTCTTC. The J gene is TRBJ2-1, the V gene TRBV5-1, with 9 positions matching TRBD1. J lost 7 bases, V lost 4 bases, and 9 bases had no gene match. Germline CDR1 and CDR2: SGHRS and YFSETQ. The CDR3 loop spans 15 amino acids.

This chain joins TRBV9 and TRBJ2-1; no firm D call. The CDR3 sequence is 14 residues long. CDR1 and CDR2 from the germline V gene are SGDLS and YYNGEE. Deletions cut 0 bases from V and 6 bases from J, with 10 bases between. The CDR3 region has the DNA TGTGCCAGCAGCGTAGAGGTCGGCTTCAATGAGCAGTTCTTC. It encodes CASSVEVGFNEQFF.

This rearrangement joins TRBV5-4 to TRBJ2-4; D is perhaps TRBD2 (6 bases). Trimming took off 0 bases at V and 6 bases at J, with 10 bases between the two ends. In germline, CDR1 is SGHNT, CDR2 YYREEE (reference sequence). The CDR3 is made up of 14 amino acids. This chain's CDR3 is CASSLEAGRNIQYF. CDR3 sequence (DNA): TGTGCCAGCAGCTTGGAAGCGGGCAGAAACATTCAGTACTTC.

V and J are TRBV7-3 and TRBJ1-1; D is uncertain. The CDR3 contains 13 residues. CDR1 is SGHTA, CDR2 FQGTGA, per germline. V dropped 2 bases and J dropped 0 bases, with 4 bases sitting between them. This chain's CDR3 is CASSLELNTEAFF. CDR3 bases: TGTGCCAGCAGCTTAGAATTGAACACTGAAGCTTTCTTT.

This clone occurred once. The chain is built from TRBV5-1 and TRBJ2-1, with TRBD2 matching over 11 bases. Germline V gives CDR1 SGHRS, CDR2 YFSETQ. This CDR3 comprises 16 residues. V was clipped by 1 base and J by 5 bases; unmatched bases: 5. CDR3: CASSLMPSGGHNEQFF. The CDR3 coding sequence is TGCGCCAGCAGCTTGATGCCTAGCGGGGGGCACAATGAGCAGTTCTTC.

This clone has just a few counts. Other DNA sequences in the same sample also yield this CDR3. The J gene is TRBJ1-5, the V gene TRBV28; D is perhaps TRBD1 (5 bases). The CDR3 spans 14 residues. Germline lookup yields CDR1 MDHEN and CDR2 SYDVKM. Trimming left V 2 bases short and J 4 bases short, with 9 bases between. CDR3 region: CASSLGTGNQPQHF. DNA for the CDR3: TGTGCCAGCAGTTTAGGGACCGGAAATCAGCCCCAGCATTTT.